This TCR beta chain comes out of a study of T cells in localized non-small cell lung cancer. Study findings and constraints: Heterogeneity remains possible, as sequencing covered one tumor region only.

V shed 5 bases and J shed 7 bases, with 23 bases lying between them. This CDR3 spans 16 amino acids. Germline V gene lookup returns CDR1 KGHSH and CDR2 LQKENI. Profiling relied on immunoSEQ multiplex PCR, and the TCRdb table lists in-frame clones only, not all of them. This table has approximately 30,000 clones, 93% appearing once. For this clone: Its cognate antigen is unknown.

This material consisted of peripheral blood, taken before any cancer treatment. The sequence came from a female donor older than 55 with stage I lung adenocarcinoma. The chain links TRBV18 to TRBJ1-2, with D tentatively TRBD1 (6 bases). The CDR3 spells CASSVGTGHEEGGYTF. Here the CDR3 DNA reads TGTGCCAGCTCAGTTGGGACGGGACACGAAGAGGGTGGCTACACCTTC.